These 22 T cell receptor beta chains share one sample of origin, sequenced in a study of beta chain features in type 1 diabetes. cDNA synthesis used the whole RNA isolate, giving expressed TCRB sequences. The method was immunoSEQ multiplex PCR; TCRdb's version includes in-frame clones alone and lacks a portion of them. The sample has 200,000 to 250,000 clones; 68% are singletons. Sequencing was done on a sample of naive CD4+ T cells from blood. The receptors shown here come from a man between 25 and 39 years old in good health.

Comments on this clone: The same CDR3 also results from other DNA sequences found in this sample. CDR3 bases: TGTGCCAGCAGCTTACTAGGCACAGATACGCAGTATTTT. Encoded protein: CASSLLGTDTQYF. V usage is TRBV7-2 and J usage is TRBJ2-3; D uncertain. Deletions cut 2 bases from V and 1 base from J, with 4 bases between. This CDR3 contains 13 residues. Germline V CDR1 and CDR2: SGHTA, FQGNSA.

As regards this clone: Other DNA sequences of this sample code for an identical CDR3. The V and J genes are TRBV9 and TRBJ2-6; D may be TRBD1 (6 bases). The CDR3 runs 15 residues. The germline CDR1 and CDR2 sequences are SGDLS and YYNGEE. Trimming stripped 0 bases from V and 2 bases from J, with 6 bases between. CDR3 residues: CASSVEGAGANVLTF. Here the CDR3 DNA reads TGTGCCAGCAGCGTAGAGGGGGCTGGGGCCAACGTCCTGACTTTC.

The CDR3 nucleotides are TGTGCCAGCAGCCCGTGGGCGGGAGGGGCAGATACGCAGTATTTT. It yields the protein CASSPWAGGADTQYF. V and J are TRBV9 and TRBJ2-3, with TRBD2 matching 9 bases. Germline V lookup: CDR1 SGDLS, CDR2 YYNGEE. The CDR3 is made up of 15 amino acids. V lost 4 bases and J lost 4; bases outside the gene matches: 7.

CDR3 DNA: TGTGCCTGGAGTGGGACAGGGGTGGGGCGCAATCAGCCCCAGCATTTT. The encoded protein is CAWSGTGVGRNQPQHF. The chain couples TRBV30 to TRBJ1-5; TRBD1 matches 9 bases. Germline V lookup: CDR1 GTSNPN, CDR2 SVGIG (reference sequence). Trimming removed 1 base from V and 2 bases from J; junction bases left unmatched: 6. CDR3 length: 16 residues.

This sequence joins TRBV30 and TRBJ1-5; 11 bases line up with TRBD1. Germline V gives CDR1 GTSNPN, CDR2 SVGIG (reference sequence). CDR3 size: 14 residues. The V segment lost 4 bases and the J segment 4 bases; nucleotides outside the gene matches: 3. In DNA, the CDR3 is TGTGCCTGGATGGACAGGGGGCGGAATCAGCCCCAGCATTTT. This codes for CAWMDRGRNQPQHF. The full variable domain, in which reference TRBV30 and TRBJ1-5 provide the parts outside the CDR3, is SQTIHQWPATLVQPVGSPLSLECTVEGTSNPNLYWYRQAAGRGLQLLFYSVGIGQISSEVPQNLSASRPQDRQFILSSKKLLLSDSGFYLCAWMDRGRNQPQHFGDGTRLSIL.

The chain couples TRBV29-1 to TRBJ2-7, with TRBD2 matching 7 bases. The J segment lost 2 bases and the V segment lost 7 bases, leaving 8 bases of the junction unmatched. From germline, CDR1 is SQVTM and CDR2 ANQGSEA. This CDR3 comprises 13 residues. DNA for the CDR3: TGCAGCGCTACTAGCGCAAGCACCTACGAGCAGTACTTC. This encodes CSATSASTYEQYF.

The chain has TRBV7-2 and TRBJ2-6; maybe TRBD1 (6 bases). Trimming took 4 bases from V and 0 from J, leaving 16 bases between them. CDR1 and CDR2 (germline): SGHTA, FQGNSA. The CDR3 length is 18 residues. This chain's CDR3 is CASSSGQGMISGANVLTF. The DNA of the CDR3 is TGTGCCAGCAGCTCGGGACAAGGGATGATCTCTGGGGCCAACGTCCTGACTTTC.

In this sample, this clone turned up a few times. The sample holds other DNA sequences that translate to the same CDR3. The V and J genes are TRBV30 and TRBJ2-7; D is ambiguous. Germline assignment: CDR1 GTSNPN and CDR2 SVGIG (reference sequence). V was clipped by 2 bases and J by 3 bases, with 5 bases between them. The CDR3 is 11 amino acids. CDR3 in amino acids: CAWSPSYEQYF. In DNA, the CDR3 is TGTGCCTGGAGTCCGAGCTACGAGCAGTACTTC.

This clone was counted a few times. This sample includes further DNA sequences coding for the same CDR3. V and J are TRBV7-2 and TRBJ2-1; the D is unclear. This CDR3 has 13 amino acids. Germline values: CDR1 SGHTA, CDR2 FQGNSA. Trimming pared 0 bases from V and 3 bases from J, leaving 3 bases between. The DNA of the CDR3 is TGTGCCAGCAGCTTAGCAAGCTACAATGAGCAGTTCTTC. Translated, it gives CASSLASYNEQFF.

This sequence joins TRBV15 and TRBJ2-7; possible D gene TRBD2, 6 bases. The CDR3 sequence is 15 residues long. CDR1 is LNHNV, CDR2 YYDKDF, per germline (reference sequence). V was clipped by 1 base and J by 4 bases, with 14 bases between them. Here the CDR3 reads CATSRGSSEVYEQYF. CDR3 nucleotides: TGTGCCACCAGCAGAGGTTCTAGCGAAGTTTACGAGCAGTACTTC.

The rearrangement joins TRBV5-6 to TRBJ2-7; D unresolved. This CDR3 spans 14 amino acids. V was shortened by 0 bases and J by 0 bases, with 7 bases between the two germline ends. Germline CDR1 SGHDT, CDR2 YYEEEE. The CDR3 DNA sequence: TGTGCCAGCAGCTTGGAACGAATCTCCTACGAGCAGTACTTC. It translates to CASSLERISYEQYF.

The chain uses TRBV7-9 and TRBJ2-2; D may be TRBD2 (6 bases). Looked up from germline, CDR1 is SEHNR and CDR2 is FQNEAQ (reference sequence). The CDR3 consists of 15 residues. The ends were cut back, 1 base at V and 7 bases at J, with 13 bases in the middle. The CDR3 region is CASSLVGGVFGELFF. CDR3 in DNA: TGTGCCAGCAGCTTAGTCGGAGGGGTCTTCGGGGAGCTGTTTTTT. Complete variable domain (other parts from reference TRBV7-9 and TRBJ2-2): DTGVSQNPRHKITKRGQNVTFRCDPISEHNRLYWYRQTLGQGPEFLTYFQNEAQLEKSRLLSDRFSAERPKGSFSTLEIQRTEQGDSAMYLCASSLVGGVFGELFFGEGSRLTVL.

The V gene is TRBV30, the J gene TRBJ2-7; possibly TRBD1 or TRBD2 for D (5 bases each). This CDR3 region has 13 residues. The V gene's germline CDR1 is GTSNPN and CDR2 SVGIG (reference sequence). V was clipped by 3 bases and J by 4 bases, with 13 bases between them. The CDR3 DNA is TGTGCCTGGAGGGGACGTCCTAGGTACGAGCAGTACTTC. It is translated as CAWRGRPRYEQYF.

The chain uses TRBV2 and TRBJ2-1, with a weak D call TRBD1 (5 bases). V dropped 6 bases and J dropped 4 bases, with 13 bases sitting between them. The germline V gene has CDR1 SNHLY and CDR2 FYNNEI. The CDR3 is 14 residues long. CDR3 sequence (DNA): TGTGCCAGCAGGACAGTAACCATTTACAATGAGCAGTTCTTC. Protein product: CASRTVTIYNEQFF.

The chain joins TRBV30 to TRBJ2-1; 7 nucleotides align to TRBD1. The CDR3 extends over 12 amino acids. The V segment lost 0 bases and the J segment 8 bases; nucleotides outside the gene matches: 1. Per the germline V gene, CDR1 is GTSNPN and CDR2 is SVGIG (reference sequence). Written as DNA, the CDR3 is TGTGCCTGGAGTGTACAGGGGTATGAGCAGTTCTTC. This sequence encodes CAWSVQGYEQFF.

The chain links TRBV6-5 to TRBJ1-5; 7 bases agree with TRBD1. Germline CDR1 reads MNHEY; CDR2 reads SVGAGI. The CDR3 is made up of 14 amino acids. V dropped 8 bases and J dropped 2; count of bases not matched to a gene: 6. The CDR3 DNA follows: TGTGCCAGCGGCTTAACAGGGGGCAATCAGCCCCAGCATTTT. Its translation: CASGLTGGNQPQHF.

This clone was seen more than once but under ten times. The genes are TRBV15 and TRBJ1-5; 8 bases map to TRBD1. V was clipped by 0 bases and J by 7 bases; unmatched bases: 5. The CDR3 covers 15 residues. Germline CDR1 reads LNHNV; CDR2 reads YYDKDF (reference sequence). The CDR3 loop reads CATSRDKQGVQPQHF. The DNA of the CDR3 is TGTGCCACCAGCAGAGATAAACAGGGGGTACAGCCCCAGCATTTT. Full variable domain (missing parts from reference TRBV15 and TRBJ1-5): DAMVIQNPRYQVTQFGKPVTLSCSQTLNHNVMYWYQQKSSQAPKLLFHYYDKDFNNEADTPDNFQSRRPNTSFCFLDIRSPGLGDTAMYLCATSRDKQGVQPQHFGDGTRLSIL.

The gene calls are TRBV30 and TRBJ2-1, with a tentative D call TRBD2 (6 bases). V was pared by 1 base and J by 7 bases, with 17 bases between. Germline loops: CDR1 GTSNPN, CDR2 SVGIG (reference sequence). The CDR3 loop spans 15 amino acids. CDR3 region: CAWSGNGGFMNEQFF. For the CDR3, the DNA is TGTGCCTGGAGTGGGAACGGGGGATTTATGAATGAGCAGTTCTTC.

The table lists this clone with a count of one. The chain links TRBV30 to TRBJ2-1; 7 nucleotides line up with TRBD2. After removal of 3 bases from V and 4 bases from J, the junction contained 3 bases not matched to a gene. Germline lookup yields CDR1 GTSNPN and CDR2 SVGIG (reference sequence). The CDR3 sequence is 13 residues long. CDR3 DNA sequence: TGTGCCTGGAGCGCACTAGCGTACAATGAGCAGTTCTTC. Its protein product is CAWSALAYNEQFF.

This chain uses TRBV7-9 with TRBJ1-3; unclear D gene. The V gene's germline CDR1 is SEHNR and CDR2 FQNEAQ (reference sequence). The CDR3 loop spans 15 amino acids. V was clipped by 6 bases and J by 1 base, with 13 bases between them. CDR3 protein: CASSSSGASGNTIYF. The CDR3, as DNA: TGTGCCAGCAGTTCCTCAGGTGCATCTGGAAACACCATATATTTT.

The genes are TRBV30 and TRBJ2-7; TRBD1 agrees at 9 bases. Germline CDR1 and CDR2: GTSNPN and SVGIG (reference sequence). The CDR3 runs 13 residues. The trim removed 2 bases at V and 5 bases at J, leaving 4 bases unmatched. Written as DNA, the CDR3 is TGTGCCTGGAGTATGGGACAGGGCGACGAGCAGTACTTC. Its protein is CAWSMGQGDEQYF.

J is TRBJ2-7 and V is TRBV28; the D gene is possibly TRBD2 (5 bases). The V gene's germline CDR1 is MDHEN and CDR2 SYDVKM. This CDR3 region has 12 residues. Trimming pared 6 bases from V and 1 base from J, leaving 7 bases between. CDR3 DNA sequence: TGTGCCAGCAGGCGGGTTTCCTACGAGCAGTACTTC. Protein sequence: CASRRVSYEQYF.